The clone carrying this TCR beta chain was picked up one time. What it recognizes is unknown. Sequencing used immunoSEQ multiplex PCR; TCRdb keeps in-frame clones, though not all of them. Of some 11,000 clones in the sample, under 95% are singletons; the top ten hold nearly 6%. The entry originates in a study of Tregs in tolerant kidney transplant recipients. The overall study: Related graft donors supplied nonmyeloablative bone marrow transplants, and mixed chimerism was transient.

The CDR3 consists of 17 residues. The J segment lost 0 bases and the V segment lost 2 bases, leaving 9 bases of the junction unmatched. Germline-derived CDR1 and CDR2 are LGHNA and YSLEER. Findings and limits, study-wide: This study did not directly address biological reproducibility. Some patients' samples used different primers over time, so nucleotide sequences weren't comparable.

The rearrangement links TRBV4-3 to TRBJ2-5, with 7 bases identical to TRBD2. The clonotype was recovered from a human patient who received a combined kidney and bone marrow transplant. The specimen was Tregs from blood cultured with allogeneic cells, collected before the transplant. The CDR3 here is CASSQTPHGGYQETQYF. DNA of the CDR3: TGCGCCAGCAGCCAAACCCCCCACGGGGGGTACCAAGAGACCCAGTACTTC.